This note documents a single TCR beta chain sequence. Its antigen remains unidentified. The sample belongs to a study of T-cell memory formation after mild COVID-19. CDR3 size: 20 residues. The germline CDR1 and CDR2 sequences are ENHRY and SYGVKD. V lost 5 bases to trimming and J lost 0 bases; unmatched junction nucleotides: 14. TCRdb re-derived calls from the 5' RACE reads in MiXCR, one entry per CDR3 protein. The sample comprises a few hundred thousand distinct CDR3 sequences, just under 20% of which are singletons, and over 20% rests with the top ten. Overall study findings and caveats: A second wave of clones peaked on day 37, and their SARS-CoV-2 specificity went unconfirmed. There were some responding clones in pre-infection memory, which suggested that cross-reactive memory had joined.

This receptor was identified in a man between 18 and 35 years old who had mild COVID-19 (a few samples of this study predate the infection). Cell type and time point are not known. The chain couples TRBV10-3 to TRBJ2-7, with TRBD2 identical over 15 bases. Material: PBMCs or a T cell subset sorted from them (not recorded which). As DNA, the CDR3 is TGTGCCATCAGTACCCCCCTAGGGACTAGCGGGGGGTCCCACTCCTACGAGCAGTACTTC. Translated: CAISTPLGTSGGSHSYEQYF.